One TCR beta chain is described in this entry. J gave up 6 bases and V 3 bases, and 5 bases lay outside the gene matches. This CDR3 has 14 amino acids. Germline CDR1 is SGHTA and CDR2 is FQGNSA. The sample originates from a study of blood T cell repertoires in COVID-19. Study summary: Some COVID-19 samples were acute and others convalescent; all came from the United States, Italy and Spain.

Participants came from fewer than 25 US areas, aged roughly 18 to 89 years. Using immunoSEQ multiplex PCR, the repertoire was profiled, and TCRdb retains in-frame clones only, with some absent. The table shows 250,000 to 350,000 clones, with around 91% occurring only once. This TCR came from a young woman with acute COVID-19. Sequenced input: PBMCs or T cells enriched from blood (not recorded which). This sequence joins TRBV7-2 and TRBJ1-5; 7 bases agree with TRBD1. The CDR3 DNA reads TGTGCCAGCAGCTTGACAGGGACGGGTCAGCCCCAGCATTTT. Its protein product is CASSLTGTGQPQHF.